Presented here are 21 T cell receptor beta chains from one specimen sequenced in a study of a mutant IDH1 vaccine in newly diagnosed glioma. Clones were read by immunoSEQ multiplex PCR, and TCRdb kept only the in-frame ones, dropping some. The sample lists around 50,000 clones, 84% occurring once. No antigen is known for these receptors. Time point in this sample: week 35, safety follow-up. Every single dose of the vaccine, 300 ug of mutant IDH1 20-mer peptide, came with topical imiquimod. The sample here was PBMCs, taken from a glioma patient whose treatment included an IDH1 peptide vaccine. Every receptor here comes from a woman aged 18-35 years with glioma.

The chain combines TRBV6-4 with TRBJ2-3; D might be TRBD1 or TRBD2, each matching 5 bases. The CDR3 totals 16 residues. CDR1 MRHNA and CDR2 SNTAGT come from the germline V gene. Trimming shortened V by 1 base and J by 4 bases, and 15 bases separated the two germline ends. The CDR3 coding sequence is TGTGCCAGCAGTGACTTACCGGGGACGGGGCCAGATACGCAGTATTTT. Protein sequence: CASSDLPGTGPDTQYF.

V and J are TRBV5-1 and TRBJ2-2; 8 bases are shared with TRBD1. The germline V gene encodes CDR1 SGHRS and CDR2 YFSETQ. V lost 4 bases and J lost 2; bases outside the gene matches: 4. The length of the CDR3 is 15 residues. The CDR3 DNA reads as TGCGCCAGCAGCCCGGACAGGGCAAACACCGGGGAGCTGTTTTTT. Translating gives CASSPDRANTGELFF.

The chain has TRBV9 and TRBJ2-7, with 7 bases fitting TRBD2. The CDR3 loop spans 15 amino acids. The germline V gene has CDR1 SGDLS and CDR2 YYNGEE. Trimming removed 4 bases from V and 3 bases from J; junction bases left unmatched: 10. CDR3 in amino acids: CASSPTLAAVYEQYF. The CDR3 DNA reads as TGTGCCAGCAGCCCCACCCTAGCGGCGGTCTACGAGCAGTACTTC.

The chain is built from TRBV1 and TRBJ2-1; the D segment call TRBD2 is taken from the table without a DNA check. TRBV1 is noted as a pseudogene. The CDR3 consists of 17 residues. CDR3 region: CTSSQESSGNSYNEQFF. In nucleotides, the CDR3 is TGCACCAGCAGCCAAGAGTCTAGCGGAAACTCCTACAATGAGCAGTTCTTC.

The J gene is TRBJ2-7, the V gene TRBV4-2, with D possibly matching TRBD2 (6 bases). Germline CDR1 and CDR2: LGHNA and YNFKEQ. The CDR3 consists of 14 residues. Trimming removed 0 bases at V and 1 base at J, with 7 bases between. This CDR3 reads CASSQETSSYEQYF. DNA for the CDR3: TGTGCCAGCAGCCAAGAGACTAGTTCCTACGAGCAGTACTTC.

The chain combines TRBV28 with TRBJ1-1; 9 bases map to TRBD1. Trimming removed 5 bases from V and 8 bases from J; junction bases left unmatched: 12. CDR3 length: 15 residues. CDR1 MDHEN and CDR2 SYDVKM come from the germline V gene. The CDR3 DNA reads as TGTGCCAGCAGTCAGGCCGGACAGGGGTCCCCAGAAGCTTTCTTT. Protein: CASSQAGQGSPEAFF.

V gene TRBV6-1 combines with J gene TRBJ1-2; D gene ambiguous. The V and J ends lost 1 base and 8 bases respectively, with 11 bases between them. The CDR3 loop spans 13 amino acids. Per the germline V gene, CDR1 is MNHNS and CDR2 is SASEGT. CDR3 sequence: CASSEGEGWGYTF. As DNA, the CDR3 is TGTGCCAGCAGTGAAGGTGAAGGGTGGGGCTACACCTTC.

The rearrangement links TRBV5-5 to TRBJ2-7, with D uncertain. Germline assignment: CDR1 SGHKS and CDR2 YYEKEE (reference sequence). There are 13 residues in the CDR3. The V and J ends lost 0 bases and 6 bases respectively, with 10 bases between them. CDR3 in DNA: TGTGCCAGCAGCTTGGTTGGGGAAGGCGAGCAGTACTTC. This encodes CASSLVGEGEQYF. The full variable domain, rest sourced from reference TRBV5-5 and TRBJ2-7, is DAGVTQSPTHLIKTRGQQVTLRCSPISGHKSVSWYQQVLGQGPQFIFQYYEKEERGRGNFPDRFSARQFPNYSSELNVNALLLGDSALYLCASSLVGEGEQYFGPGTRLTVT.

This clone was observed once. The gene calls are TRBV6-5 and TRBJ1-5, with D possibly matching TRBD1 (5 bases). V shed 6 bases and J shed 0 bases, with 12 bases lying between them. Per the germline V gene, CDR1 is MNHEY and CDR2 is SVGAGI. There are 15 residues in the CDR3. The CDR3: CASRTREDSNQPQHF. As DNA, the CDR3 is TGTGCCAGCAGGACCAGGGAGGATAGCAATCAGCCCCAGCATTTT.

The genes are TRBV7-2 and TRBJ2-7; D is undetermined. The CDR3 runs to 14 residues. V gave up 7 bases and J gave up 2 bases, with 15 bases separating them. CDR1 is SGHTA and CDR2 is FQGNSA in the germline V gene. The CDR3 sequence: CASTILAGPYEQYF. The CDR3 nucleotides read TGTGCCAGCACCATCTTGGCAGGCCCCTACGAGCAGTACTTC.

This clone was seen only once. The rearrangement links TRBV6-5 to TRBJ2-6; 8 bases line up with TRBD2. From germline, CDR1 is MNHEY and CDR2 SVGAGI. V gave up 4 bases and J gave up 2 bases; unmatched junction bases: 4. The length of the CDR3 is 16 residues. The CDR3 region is CASSLRGGTGANVLTF. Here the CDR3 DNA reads TGTGCCAGCAGTTTACGCGGGGGGACTGGGGCCAACGTCCTGACTTTC.

As DNA, the CDR3 is TGTGCCAGCAGTTTGGGGACAGTGAACACTGAAGCTTTCTTT. Its protein product is CASSLGTVNTEAFF. This chain joins TRBV27 and TRBJ1-1, with 7 bases fitting TRBD1. The germline CDR1 and CDR2 sequences are MNHEY and SMNVEV (reference sequence). V was pared by 3 bases and J by 0 bases, with 1 base of the junction left unmatched. The CDR3 extends over 14 amino acids.

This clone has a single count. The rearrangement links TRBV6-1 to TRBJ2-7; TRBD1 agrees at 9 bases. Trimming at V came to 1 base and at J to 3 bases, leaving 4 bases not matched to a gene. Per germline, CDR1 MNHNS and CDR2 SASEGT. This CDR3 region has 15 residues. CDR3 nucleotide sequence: TGTGCCAGCAGTGAAGAGTGGACAGGGGTCTACGAGCAGTACTTC. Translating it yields CASSEEWTGVYEQYF.

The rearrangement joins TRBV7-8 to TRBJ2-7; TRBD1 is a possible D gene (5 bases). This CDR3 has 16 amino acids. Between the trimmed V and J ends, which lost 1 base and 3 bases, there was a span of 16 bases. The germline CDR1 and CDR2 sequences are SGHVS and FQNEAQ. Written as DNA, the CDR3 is TGTGCCAGCAGCTTAGGACATCTTACAGGACACTACGAGCAGTACTTC. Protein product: CASSLGHLTGHYEQYF.

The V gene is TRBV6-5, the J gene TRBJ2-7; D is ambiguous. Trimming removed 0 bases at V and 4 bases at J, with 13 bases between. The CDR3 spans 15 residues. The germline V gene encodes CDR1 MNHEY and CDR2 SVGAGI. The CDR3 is CASSYSTRGSYEQYF. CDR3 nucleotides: TGTGCCAGCAGTTACTCGACCAGAGGATCTTACGAGCAGTACTTC.

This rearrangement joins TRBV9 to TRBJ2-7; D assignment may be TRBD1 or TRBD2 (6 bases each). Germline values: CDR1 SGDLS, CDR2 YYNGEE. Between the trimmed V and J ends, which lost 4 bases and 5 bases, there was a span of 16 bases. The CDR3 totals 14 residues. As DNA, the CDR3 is TGTGCCAGCAGCCCGCAGGGGACTGGCAACGAGCAGTACTTC. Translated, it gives CASSPQGTGNEQYF.

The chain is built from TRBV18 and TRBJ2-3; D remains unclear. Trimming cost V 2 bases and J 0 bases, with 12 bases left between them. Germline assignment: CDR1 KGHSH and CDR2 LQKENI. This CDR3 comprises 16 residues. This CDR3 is CASSPIQALSTDTQYF. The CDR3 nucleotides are TGTGCCAGCTCACCAATCCAGGCTCTTAGCACAGATACGCAGTATTTT.

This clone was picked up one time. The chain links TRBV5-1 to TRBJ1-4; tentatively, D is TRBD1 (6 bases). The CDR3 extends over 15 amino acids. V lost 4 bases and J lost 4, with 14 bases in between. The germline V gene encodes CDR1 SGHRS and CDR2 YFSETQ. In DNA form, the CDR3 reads TGCGCCAGCAGCATAACCACAGGGCGTAATGAAAAACTGTTTTTT. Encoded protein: CASSITTGRNEKLFF.

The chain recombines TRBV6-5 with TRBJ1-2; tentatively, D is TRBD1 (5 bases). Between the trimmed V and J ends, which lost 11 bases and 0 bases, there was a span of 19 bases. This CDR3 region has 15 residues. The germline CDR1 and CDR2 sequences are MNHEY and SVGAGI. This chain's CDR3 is CAATRLGRSNYGYTF. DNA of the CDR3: TGTGCCGCCACACGCCTGGGACGGTCTAACTATGGCTACACCTTC.

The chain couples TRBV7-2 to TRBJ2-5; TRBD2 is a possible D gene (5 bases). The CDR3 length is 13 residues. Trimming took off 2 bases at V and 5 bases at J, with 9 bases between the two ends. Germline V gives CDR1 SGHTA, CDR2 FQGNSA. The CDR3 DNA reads TGTGCCAGCAGCTTATTTACGGGGGAGACCCAGTACTTC. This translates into CASSLFTGETQYF.

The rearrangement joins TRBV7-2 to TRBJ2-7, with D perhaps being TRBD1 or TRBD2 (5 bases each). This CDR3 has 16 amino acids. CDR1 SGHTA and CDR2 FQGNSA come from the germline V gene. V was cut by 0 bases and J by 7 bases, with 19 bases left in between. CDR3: CASSLAASNLGGEQYF. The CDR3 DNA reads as TGTGCCAGCAGCTTAGCTGCCAGCAACCTTGGGGGAGAGCAGTACTTC.